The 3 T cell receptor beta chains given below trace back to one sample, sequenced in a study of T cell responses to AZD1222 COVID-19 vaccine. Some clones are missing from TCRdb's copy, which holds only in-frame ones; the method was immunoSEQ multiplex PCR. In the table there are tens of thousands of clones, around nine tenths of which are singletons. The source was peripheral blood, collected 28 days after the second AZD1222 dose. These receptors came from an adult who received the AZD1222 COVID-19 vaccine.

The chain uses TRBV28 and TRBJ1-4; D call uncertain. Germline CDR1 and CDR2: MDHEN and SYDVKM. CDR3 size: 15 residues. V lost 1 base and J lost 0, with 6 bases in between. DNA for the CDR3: TGTGCCAGCAGTTTATACGGCTCAACTAATGAAAAACTGTTTTTT. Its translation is CASSLYGSTNEKLFF.

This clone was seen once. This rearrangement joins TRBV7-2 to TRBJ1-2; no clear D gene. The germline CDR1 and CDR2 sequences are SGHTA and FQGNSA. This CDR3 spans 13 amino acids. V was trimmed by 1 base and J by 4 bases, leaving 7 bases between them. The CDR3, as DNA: TGTGCCAGCAGCTTAGGGCAGAGCTATGGCTACACCTTC. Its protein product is CASSLGQSYGYTF. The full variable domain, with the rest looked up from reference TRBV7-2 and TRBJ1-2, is GAGVSQSPSNKVTEKGKDVELRCDPISGHTALYWYRQSLGQGLEFLIYFQGNSAPDKSGLPSDRFSAERTGGSVSTLTIQRTQQEDSAVYLCASSLGQSYGYTFGSGTRLTVV.

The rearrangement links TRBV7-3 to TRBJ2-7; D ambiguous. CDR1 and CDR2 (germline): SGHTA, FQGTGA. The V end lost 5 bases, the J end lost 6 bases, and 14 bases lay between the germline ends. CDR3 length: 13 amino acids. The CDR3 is CASSQGRGREQYF. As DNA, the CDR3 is TGTGCCAGCAGCCAAGGGCGAGGTCGCGAGCAGTACTTC.